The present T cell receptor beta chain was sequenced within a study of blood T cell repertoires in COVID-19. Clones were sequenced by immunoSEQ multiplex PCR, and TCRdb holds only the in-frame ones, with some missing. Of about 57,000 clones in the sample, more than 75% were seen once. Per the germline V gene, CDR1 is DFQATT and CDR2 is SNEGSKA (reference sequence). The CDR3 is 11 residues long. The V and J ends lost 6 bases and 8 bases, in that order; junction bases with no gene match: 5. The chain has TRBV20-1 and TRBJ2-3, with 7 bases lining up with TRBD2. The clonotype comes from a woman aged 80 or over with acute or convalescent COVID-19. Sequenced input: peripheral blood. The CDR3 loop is CSADPGGTQYF. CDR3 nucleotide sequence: TGCAGTGCCGACCCGGGGGGTACGCAGTATTTT.